Listed below are T cell receptor beta chains from one sample, sequenced in a study of blood T cell repertoires in COVID-19. Generated by immunoSEQ multiplex PCR, the TCRdb table keeps only in-frame clones and is missing some. The profile shows 250,000 or so clones, more than 80% of them singletons. The sample consisted of peripheral blood. The receptor source for this set is a human donor in a cohort sampled during active COVID-19. CDR3s include the opening cysteine and the closing phenylalanine or tryptophan. A D gene is named only where the DNA matches it firmly. Not all rows give a size; the values are once, few, many and, for expanded clones, a class.

d_call	clone_size	v_call	j_call	cdr3_nt	cdr3_aa
TRBD1	NA	TRBV5-1	TRBJ2-5	TGCGCCAGCAGCTTGGACAGGGGGACCCAGTACTTC	CASSLDRGTQYF
NA	NA	TRBV5-1	TRBJ1-4	TGCGCCAGCACCGACTCGGCCCCAACTAATGAAAAACTGTTTTTT	CASTDSAPTNEKLFF
NA	NA	TRBV6-1	TRBJ1-3	TGTGCCAGCAGTGCCCTCTGGGGGGGGCCGTACTCTGGAAACACCATATATTTT	CASSALWGGPYSGNTIYF
NA	few	TRBV28	TRBJ1-4	TGTGCCAGCAAATCCGGGGGAGGCGAAAAACTGTTTTTT	CASKSGGGEKLFF
NA	NA	TRBV7-6	TRBJ1-3	TGTGCCAGCAGTTACCAGGCAGGGAACACCATATATTTT	CASSYQAGNTIYF
NA	NA	TRBV9	TRBJ2-6	TGTGCCAGCAGCCACGGGGGATGGAAGGCCAACGTCCTGACTTTC	CASSHGGWKANVLTF
TRBD1	few	TRBV6-6	TRBJ2-7	TGTGCCACATGGACAGGAGTGGGCGAGCAGTACTTC	CATWTGVGEQYF
TRBD1	NA	TRBV15	TRBJ2-7	TGTGCCACCAGCCGGGACAGCTCCTACGAGCAGTACTTC	CATSRDSSYEQYF
TRBD1	NA	TRBV19	TRBJ1-1	TGTGCCAGTAGTTGGACAGGGGGTGATGGAGCTTTCTTT	CASSWTGGDGAFF
NA	NA	TRBV24-1	TRBJ2-5	TGTGCCACCAGTGGTCGCCAGGGCCAAGAGACCCAGTACTTC	CATSGRQGQETQYF
NA	NA	TRBV3-1/TRBV3-2	TRBJ2-7	TGTGCCAGCAGCCAAGCTAGCTCCTACGAGCAGTACTTC	CASSQASSYEQYF
NA	NA	TRBV7-8	TRBJ2-1	TGTGCCAGCAGCTTTCGGTCCGGAGACAATGAGCAGTTCTTC	CASSFRSGDNEQFF
TRBD2	NA	TRBV4-1	TRBJ2-1	TGCGCCAGCAGCCGATTAATACCGCGGGGGTCCCGAACTGAGCAGTTCTTC	CASSRLIPRGSRTEQFF
NA	NA	TRBV11-3	TRBJ2-2	TGTGCCAGCAGCCCACAGGACACCGGGGAGCTGTTTTTT	CASSPQDTGELFF
TRBD2	NA	TRBV28	TRBJ2-2	TGTGCCATCCAGGCTAGCGGGAGTTTGGGTTTGGCCGGGGAGCTGTTTTTT	CAIQASGSLGLAGELFF
TRBD2	NA	TRBV7-2	TRBJ2-3	TGTGCCAGCAGCTTCGATAGCGGGAGCCCCACAGATACGCAGTATTTT	CASSFDSGSPTDTQYF
NA	NA	TRBV9	TRBJ2-6	TGTGCCAGCAGCGTAGCCCCGACAGAACCCAGCTCTGGGGCCAACGTCCTGACTTTC	CASSVAPTEPSSGANVLTF